This T cell receptor (beta chain) derives from a study of neurological immune-mediated disorders. This clonotype was seen repeatedly, ten times or more. From the 5' RACE reads, TCRdb called clonotypes with MiXCR, one entry per CDR3 protein. The sample shows some 35,000 distinct CDR3 sequences, under 14% of them seen only once. CDR3 length: 14 residues. Looked up from germline, CDR1 is SGHRS and CDR2 is YFSETQ. The ends were cut back, 2 bases at V and 0 bases at J, with 3 bases in the middle. This receptor was obtained from a woman under 40 with HTLV-1-associated myelopathy (HAM/TSP). Source material: CD4+ T cells from blood. This chain uses TRBV5-1 with TRBJ2-6; D gene ambiguous. This chain's CDR3 is CASSLSSGANVLTF. In nucleotides, the CDR3 is TGCGCCAGCAGCTTAAGCTCTGGGGCCAACGTCCTGACTTTC.